A single sample gave rise to the 21 T cell receptor beta chains below, sequenced in a study of T cells in Graves' hyperthyroidism and ophthalmopathy. TCR beta CDR3 region amplification was performed from RNA transcripts. In the first-round RT-PCR of the TCR CDR3, the HTBI primer set was used. TCRdb reprocessed the multiplex PCR reads with MiXCR, giving one entry per CDR3 protein. In the table there are hundreds of thousands of distinct CDR3 sequences, 35% of which are singletons. The material sequenced was blood. The receptors were gathered from a woman aged 40 to 50 with Graves' hyperthyroidism.

The table lists this clonotype with a few counts. The J gene is TRBJ1-2, the V gene TRBV5-5; D gene ambiguous. Germline CDR1 and CDR2: SGHKS and YYEKEE (reference sequence). The germline V and J ends were trimmed by 1 base and 5 bases, with 15 bases remaining between them. The CDR3 contains 15 residues. The CDR3, as DNA: TGTGCCAGCAGCTTGAACAGCCAGTCGGAATATGGCTACACCTTC. Translation gives CASSLNSQSEYGYTF.

This clonotype was picked up a small number of times. The germline gene is not matched at one end of the junction; a read error may be the cause. The chain combines TRBV29-1 with TRBJ1-2; TRBD1 might be the D (5 bases). In germline, CDR1 is SQVTM, CDR2 ANQGSEA. The CDR3 contains 15 residues. The CDR3 DNA reads TGCAGCGTTCCCCAAGAGCAGGGATTTAACTATGGCTGCACCTTC. It encodes CSVPQEQGFNYGCTF. Looking up the rest from reference TRBV29-1 and TRBJ1-2 gives the full variable domain: SAVISQKPSRDICQRGTSLTIQCQVDSQVTMMFWYRQQPGQSLTLIATANQGSEATYESGFVIDKFPISRPNLTFSTLTVSNMSPEDSSIYLCSVPQEQGFNYGCTFGSGTRLTVV.

This clonotype was found many times. The chain combines TRBV20-1 with TRBJ1-1; D is unresolved. V gave up 6 bases and J gave up 9 bases, with 8 bases separating them. The CDR3 totals 9 residues. CDR1 is DFQATT and CDR2 is SNEGSKA in the germline V gene (reference sequence). CDR3 DNA: TGCAGTGCCCCCGGGCAAGCTTTCTTT. The encoded protein is CSAPGQAFF.

The rearrangement links TRBV13 to TRBJ2-2; 12 nucleotides line up with TRBD1. Germline lookup yields CDR1 PRHDT and CDR2 FYEKMQ (reference sequence). The length of the CDR3 is 17 residues. J was trimmed by 3 bases and V by 4 bases; bases with no gene match: 6. The CDR3 here is CASSSWGTGGHTGELFF. The CDR3 nucleotides are TGTGCCAGCAGCTCCTGGGGGACAGGGGGCCACACCGGGGAGCTGTTTTTT.

The table lists this clonotype with many counts. The chain carries TRBV20-1 and TRBJ2-5; 13 positions agree with TRBD2. The germline V gene has CDR1 DFQATT and CDR2 SNEGSKA (reference sequence). This CDR3 has 17 amino acids. V gave up 3 bases and J gave up 2 bases; unmatched junction bases: 9. CDR3 DNA: TGCAGTGCTAGTCCACTAGCGGGGGGGCCATGGCAAGAGACCCAGTACTTC. Translated: CSASPLAGGPWQETQYF.

This clonotype was seen many times. The genes are TRBV5-1 and TRBJ1-6, with 7 bases matching TRBD1. The CDR3 loop spans 15 amino acids. Trimming at V came to 4 bases and at J to 10 bases, leaving 11 bases not matched to a gene. CDR1 and CDR2 from the germline V gene are SGHRS and YFSETQ. Here the CDR3 DNA reads TGCGCCAGCAGCCCCGGGACAGACCTTAGGTCACCCCTCCACTTT. It encodes CASSPGTDLRSPLHF.

The chain recombines TRBV6-5 with TRBJ2-7; D perhaps matches TRBD1 (6 bases). The CDR3 spans 13 residues. The V gene's germline CDR1 is MNHEY and CDR2 SVGAGI. V dropped 2 bases and J dropped 6 bases, with 11 bases sitting between them. DNA of the CDR3: TGTGCCAGCAGTTACGCAACAGGGCCCGAGCAGTACTTC. Protein product: CASSYATGPEQYF.

This clonotype has more than one count but fewer than ten. Compared with germline, one end of the junction differs, possibly owing to a read error. The rearrangement uses TRBV9 and TRBJ2-7, with a tentative D call TRBD1 (6 bases). The germline V gene encodes CDR1 SGDLS and CDR2 YYNGEE. The CDR3 runs to 14 residues. Here the CDR3 DNA reads TGTGCCAGCAGCACCCGGACAGATCGCTACGAGCGGTACTTC. The encoded protein is CASSTRTDRYERYF.

In this sample, this clonotype turned up a few times. The junction differs from germline at one of its ends, possibly a read error. The genes are TRBV7-2 and TRBJ2-5, with 10 bases lining up with TRBD2. This CDR3 comprises 17 residues. The germline V gene encodes CDR1 SGHTA and CDR2 FQGNSA. In DNA form, the CDR3 reads TGCGCCAGCAGCCCCGCCGGACTAGCGGATTACCAAGAGACCCAGTACTTC. It encodes CASSPAGLADYQETQYF.

This clonotype was detected ten times or more. The rearrangement joins TRBV15 to TRBJ1-2; the match to TRBD1 covers 9 bases. V shed 0 bases and J 6 bases; nucleotides not matched to a gene: 14. CDR1 and CDR2 (germline): LNHNV, YYDKDF (reference sequence). This CDR3 is built from 18 residues. CDR3 DNA sequence: TGTGCCACCAGCAGAGATTCCCCACCGGGACAGGGTAGGAATGGCTACACCTTC. Amino acids: CATSRDSPPGQGRNGYTF. Complete variable domain (other parts from reference TRBV15 and TRBJ1-2): DAMVIQNPRYQVTQFGKPVTLSCSQTLNHNVMYWYQQKSSQAPKLLFHYYDKDFNNEADTPDNFQSRRPNTSFCFLDIRSPGLGDTAMYLCATSRDSPPGQGRNGYTFGSGTRLTVV.

The DNA for the CDR3 is TGTGCCATCAGTGAGGACAGCGCCAAAAACATTCAGTACTTC. It encodes CAISEDSAKNIQYF. The V and J genes are TRBV10-3 and TRBJ2-7; D may be TRBD1 (5 bases). Judging by the DNA end, TRBJ2-4 fits better; the J call may be wrong. CDR3 length: 14 residues. The germline V gene encodes CDR1 ENHRY and CDR2 SYGVKD.

The sample holds a few counts of this clonotype. The chain links TRBV12-3 or TRBV12-4 to TRBJ1-1; D might be TRBD1 (6 bases). The germline V and J ends were trimmed by 7 bases and 1 base, with 10 bases remaining between them. The length of the CDR3 is 13 residues. The CDR3 spells CASISQGNTEAFF. The DNA for the CDR3 is TGTGCCAGCATTTCACAGGGGAACACTGAAGCTTTCTTT.

This clonotype was seen only a few times. This chain links TRBV7-9 with TRBJ2-7, with a possible D match to TRBD1 (6 bases). Germline CDR1 SEHNR, CDR2 FQNEAQ (reference sequence). CDR3 length: 13 residues. The V gene lost 5 bases and the J gene lost 6 bases, with 14 bases spanning the gap. In DNA form, the CDR3 reads TGTGCCAGCAGCCGGACAGCCTTGCGCGAGCAGTACTTC. Encoded protein: CASSRTALREQYF.

The genes are TRBV19 and TRBJ2-2; 8 bases are a match to TRBD1. The trim removed 11 bases at V and 3 bases at J, leaving 8 bases unmatched. In germline, CDR1 is LNHDA, CDR2 SQIVND (reference sequence). The CDR3 is 14 residues long. The CDR3 DNA sequence: TGTGCCTGCTCTGGGACAGGAGACACCGGGGAGCTGTTTTTT. It encodes CACSGTGDTGELFF.

The genes are TRBV12-3 or TRBV12-4 and TRBJ1-5; D is ambiguous. Trimming took 5 bases from V and 0 from J, leaving 17 bases between them. This CDR3 has 17 residues. The CDR3 DNA is TGTGCCAGCAGTCGAGACACCCCGGTTTATAGCAATCAGCCCCAGCATTTT. Protein product: CASSRDTPVYSNQPQHF.

The chain is built from TRBV12-3 or TRBV12-4 and TRBJ1-1; D uncertain. Trimming pared 3 bases from V and 2 bases from J, leaving 13 bases between. CDR3 length equals 15 residues. This CDR3 is CASSFIREGNTEAFF. CDR3 bases: TGTGCCAGCAGTTTTATAAGGGAGGGAAACACTGAAGCTTTCTTT.

The CDR3 is CSARGGPSYNEQYF. As DNA, the CDR3 is TGCAGTGCTAGGGGGGGGCCCTCCTACAATGAGCAGTACTTC. The rearrangement joins TRBV20-1 to TRBJ2-5; D is possibly TRBD2 (7 bases). Trimming left V 3 bases short and J 11 bases short, with 22 bases between. Germline V gene lookup returns CDR1 DFQATT and CDR2 SNEGSKA (reference sequence). This CDR3 has 14 residues.

Many counts were recorded for this clonotype. The chain carries TRBV19 and TRBJ1-1; the match to TRBD1 covers 9 bases. Germline V gives CDR1 LNHDA, CDR2 SQIVND (reference sequence). The CDR3 totals 14 residues. Losses at the gene ends were 6 bases for V and 1 base for J; bases not matched to a gene: 3. The DNA for the CDR3 is TGTGCCAGTAGGACGACAGGGGGGAACACTGAAGCTTTCTTT. It encodes CASRTTGGNTEAFF.

Only a few counts were recorded for this clonotype. This chain uses TRBV6-5 with TRBJ1-1, with D possibly being TRBD1 (5 bases). Germline V CDR1 and CDR2: MNHEY, SVGAGI. V was trimmed by 0 bases and J by 1 base, leaving 9 bases between them. CDR3 length: 15 amino acids. The CDR3 nucleotides read TGTGCCAGCAGTTACTCGCAGGGACGGAACACTGAAGCTTTCTTT. Encoded protein: CASSYSQGRNTEAFF.

This clonotype was observed many times. The chain's CDR3 is CSARLAFFETQYF. CDR3 bases: TGCAGTGCTAGACTAGCGTTTTTCGAGACCCAGTACTTC. This chain links TRBV20-1 with TRBJ2-5, with D tentatively TRBD2 (6 bases). The germline V gene encodes CDR1 DFQATT and CDR2 SNEGSKA (reference sequence). The germline V and J ends were trimmed by 2 bases and 5 bases, with 12 bases remaining between them. This CDR3 has 13 amino acids.

The chain carries TRBV29-1 and TRBJ1-2; 8 bases line up with TRBD1. J lost 2 bases, V lost 6 bases, and 8 bases had no gene match. The CDR3 runs to 14 residues. Germline V gene sequence: CDR1 SQVTM, CDR2 ANQGSEA. CDR3 in DNA: TGCAGCGTCAACAGATGGACAGGGAACTATGGCTACACCTTC. This gives the protein CSVNRWTGNYGYTF.